What follows describes a single TCR beta chain. Its matching antigen is unknown. No DNA is given; TCRdb re-called the 5' RACE reads and lists each CDR3 protein once. The sample spans around 470,000 distinct CDR3 sequences; the ten largest clones claim approximately 1.4%. This specimen comes from a study of T cells expressing NK-cell markers. Study-wide background: Sorted CD3+CD56+NKG2C+, CD3+CD56+NKG2C- and CD3+CD56-NKG2C+ T-cell subsets were beta-chain profiled. Study-level results: These clonotypes also led the CD3+CD56-NKG2C+ fraction in a handful of donors. In several donors, dominant CD3+CD56+NKG2C+ clonotypes ranked among the top 10 CD8+ clonotypes. No clear determination of HCMV specificity was made for expanded NKG2C+ T cell clones.

The source material was blood T cells: a sorted CD56 or NKG2C T cell subset, CD4+ or CD8+ T cells, or bulk PBMC T cells (not recorded which). The clonotype comes from a woman aged 45-65 years in good health.

Here the CDR3 reads CAGGKGVEAFF. The chain couples TRBV28 to TRBJ1-1; TCRdb returns TRBD1, unconfirmable since there is no DNA. This CDR3 contains 11 residues. CDR1 MDHEN and CDR2 SYDVKM come from the germline V gene.